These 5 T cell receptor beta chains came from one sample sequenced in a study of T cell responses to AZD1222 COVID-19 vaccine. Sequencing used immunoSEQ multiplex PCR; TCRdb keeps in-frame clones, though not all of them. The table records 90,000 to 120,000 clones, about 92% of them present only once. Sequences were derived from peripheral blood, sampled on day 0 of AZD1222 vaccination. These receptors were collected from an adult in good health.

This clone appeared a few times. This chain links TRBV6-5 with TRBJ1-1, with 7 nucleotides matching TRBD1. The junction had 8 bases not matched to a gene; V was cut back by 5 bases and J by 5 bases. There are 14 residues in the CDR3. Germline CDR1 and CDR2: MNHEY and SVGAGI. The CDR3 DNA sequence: TGTGCCAGCAGTACCCCAGGGACAGAAACTGAAGCTTTCTTT. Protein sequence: CASSTPGTETEAFF.

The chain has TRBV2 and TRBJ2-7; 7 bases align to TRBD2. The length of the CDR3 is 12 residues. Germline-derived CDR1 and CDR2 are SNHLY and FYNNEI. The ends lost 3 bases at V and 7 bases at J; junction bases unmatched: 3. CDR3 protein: CASSDGRDEQYF. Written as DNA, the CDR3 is TGTGCCAGCAGTGATGGGAGGGATGAGCAGTACTTC. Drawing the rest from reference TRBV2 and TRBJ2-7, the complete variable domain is EPEVTQTPSHQVTQMGQEVILRCVPISNHLYFYWYRQILGQKVEFLVSFYNNEISEKSEIFDDQFSVERPDGSNFTLKIRSTKLEDSAMYFCASSDGRDEQYFGPGTRLTVT.

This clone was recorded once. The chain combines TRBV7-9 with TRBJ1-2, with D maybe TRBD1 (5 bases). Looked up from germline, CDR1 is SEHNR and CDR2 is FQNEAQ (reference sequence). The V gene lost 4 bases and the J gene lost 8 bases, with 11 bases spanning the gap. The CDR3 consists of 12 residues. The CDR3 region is CASSSRQKGYTF. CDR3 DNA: TGTGCCAGCAGCTCCCGACAGAAGGGCTACACCTTC.

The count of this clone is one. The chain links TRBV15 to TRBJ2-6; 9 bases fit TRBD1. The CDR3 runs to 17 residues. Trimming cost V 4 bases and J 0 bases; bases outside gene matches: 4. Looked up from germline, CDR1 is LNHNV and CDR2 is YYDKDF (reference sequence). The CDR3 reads CATSTGTGFSGANVLTF. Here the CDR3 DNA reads TGTGCCACCAGCACCGGGACAGGGTTCTCTGGGGCCAACGTCCTGACTTTC.

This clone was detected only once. CDR3 nucleotides: TGTGCCACCAGTGATCCCACCGGACTAGACGGTGAGCAGTTCTTC. Its protein is CATSDPTGLDGEQFF. V usage is TRBV24-1 and J usage is TRBJ2-1, with 7 bases fitting TRBD2. In germline, CDR1 is KGHDR, CDR2 SFDVKD. The CDR3 has 15 amino acids. Trimming at V came to 3 bases and at J to 9 bases, leaving 10 bases not matched to a gene.